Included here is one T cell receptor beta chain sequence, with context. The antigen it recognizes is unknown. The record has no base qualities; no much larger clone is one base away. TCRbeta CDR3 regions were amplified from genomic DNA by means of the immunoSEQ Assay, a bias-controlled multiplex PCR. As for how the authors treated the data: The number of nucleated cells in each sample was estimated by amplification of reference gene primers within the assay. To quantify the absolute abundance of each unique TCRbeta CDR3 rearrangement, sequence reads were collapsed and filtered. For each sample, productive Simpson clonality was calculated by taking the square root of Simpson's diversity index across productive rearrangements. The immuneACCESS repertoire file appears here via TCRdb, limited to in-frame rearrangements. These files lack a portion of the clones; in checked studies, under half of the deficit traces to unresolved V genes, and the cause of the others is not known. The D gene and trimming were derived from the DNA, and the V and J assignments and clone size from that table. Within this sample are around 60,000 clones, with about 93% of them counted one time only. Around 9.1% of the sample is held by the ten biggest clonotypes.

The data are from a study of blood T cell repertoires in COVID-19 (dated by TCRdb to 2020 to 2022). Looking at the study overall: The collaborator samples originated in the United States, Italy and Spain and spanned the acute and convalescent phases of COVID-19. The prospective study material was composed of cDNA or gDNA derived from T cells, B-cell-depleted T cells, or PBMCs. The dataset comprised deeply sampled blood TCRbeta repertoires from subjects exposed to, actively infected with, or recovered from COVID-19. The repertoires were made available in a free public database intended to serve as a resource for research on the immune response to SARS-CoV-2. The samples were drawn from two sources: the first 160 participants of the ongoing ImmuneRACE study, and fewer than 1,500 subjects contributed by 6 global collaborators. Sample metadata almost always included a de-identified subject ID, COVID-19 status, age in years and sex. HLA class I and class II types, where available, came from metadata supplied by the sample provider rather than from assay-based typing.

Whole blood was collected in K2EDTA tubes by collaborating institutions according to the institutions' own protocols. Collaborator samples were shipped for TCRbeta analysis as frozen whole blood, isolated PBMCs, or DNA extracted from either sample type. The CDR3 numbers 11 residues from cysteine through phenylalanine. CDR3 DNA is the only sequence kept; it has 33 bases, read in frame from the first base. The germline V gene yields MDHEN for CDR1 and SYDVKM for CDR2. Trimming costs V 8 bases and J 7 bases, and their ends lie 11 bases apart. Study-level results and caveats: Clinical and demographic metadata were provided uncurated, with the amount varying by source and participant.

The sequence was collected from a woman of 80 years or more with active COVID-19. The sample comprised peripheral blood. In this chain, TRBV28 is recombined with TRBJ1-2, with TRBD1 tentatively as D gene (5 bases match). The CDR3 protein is CASGRGLGYTF. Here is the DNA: TGTGCCAGCGGGAGGGGTCTTGGCTACACCTTC.